This TCR beta chain appears in the sequencing data of a study of shared clonotypes between healthy human individuals (dated by TCRdb to about 2020). As for the study more broadly: A few men and a couple of women, aged 18 to 49 years, made up the cohort. For each donor, CD4 naive and CD4 memory were each run on three plates, CD8 naive on two plates, and CD8 memory on one plate. To estimate repertoire size and how much clonotypes are shared between individuals, the study performed deep sequencing of blood TCR repertoires from five healthy adults. To increase sequencing depth and limit assay-specific biases, TCR repertoire library preparation and sequencing were carried out by different laboratories using diverse techniques. Each donor's leukapheresis produced roughly between about 0.8 and 8.9 billion PBMCs. What the research found in general, with its limitations: Sampling was limited to blood, and TCR repertoires in tissue likely differ from TCR repertoires in blood. Because the study included only a small number of donors, the genetic and exposure-history diversity represented was limited. Rarefaction of sorted-subset datasets indicated incomplete sequencing despite the large sequencing depth. Estimated clonotype richness was generally larger for naive than for memory subsets. Higher generation probabilities were observed for clonotypes shared by all four sorted-subset donors than for non-shared clonotypes. Pairwise subsampling indicated that sequencing depth was expected to affect the degree of clonotype sharing among donors. Across a few donors, approximately 5% of naive CD4, roughly 3.8% of naive CD8, about 2.3% of memory CD4, and around 0.4% of memory CD8 clonotypes were shared.

V sheds 0 bases and J sheds 4 bases, leaving 9 bases between their ends. CDR1 SGHTA and CDR2 FQGTGA were looked up in the germline V gene. From the cysteine up to the phenylalanine, the CDR3 has a length of 15 residues. Just CDR3 DNA is preserved here, 45 bases in frame from base 1. For this clone: There is no known antigen for this receptor. No base quality information exists; no much larger clone differs at one position.

Using the deep immunoSEQ assay, multiplex PCR amplified TCR CDR3 regions from genomic DNA. Genomic DNA extracted from each cell subset was distributed evenly over all wells of several immunoSEQ 96-well plates, and each plate served as one replicate. Each replicate PCR for sorted subsets received around 200 ng genomic DNA, equal to about 29,000 T cell genomes. Purified libraries were quantified with a Qubit 3.0 fluorometer, sized on a Bioanalyzer 2100, and re-quantified with the KAPA Library Quantification kit. Every immunoSEQ 96-well plate was sequenced on a separate single-read 150-cycle Illumina NextSeq 550 flow cell. The published analysis was carried out like this. Because the immunoSEQ output held only junctional sequences and lacked quality scores, the filtering could not match the filtering applied to full-length reads. Sequences were annotated with PyIR, a Python wrapper for IgBLAST v1.9, using IMGT germline references to assign V/J genes and CDR3. Any read was removed if the V/J assignment was weak (E-value above 1e-6), the CDR3 was missing, or the read contained stop codons, out-of-frame junctions, or ambiguous translated residues. V3J clonotypes were defined as sequences sharing the same inferred V gene, J gene, and CDR3 amino acid sequence. Percentage overlap between repertoires was computed as shared unique clonotypes divided by the size of the smaller repertoire. Repertoire richness was assessed with RTK rarefaction, the Chao1 estimator, and Recon v2.1 estimates of unobserved clonotypes. Generation probabilities for all TCRbeta clonotypes obtained by the gDNA method from a handful of donors were computed using OLGA. TCRdb's version of the immuneACCESS table is confined to in-frame rearrangements and falls short of the full clone set. An unresolved V gene accounts for under half of the shortfall where checked; the remainder is of unknown origin. V, J and clone size derive from that table, while D and trimming were established from the DNA sequence. Here the sample has more than 2 million clones; 80% to 95% occur a single time. The ten largest clones capture around 1.7% of the sample.

CD8 naive samples were obtained by positive selection for CCR7 among CD45RO-negative cells, yielding a CD45RA+CCR7+ population from which TemRA cells were excluded. Healthy HIV-negative adults with no recently reported acute infections or vaccinations were included as donors. All donors were Caucasian adults living in Nashville, Tennessee, USA. Blood was obtained by leukapheresis, after which PBMCs were separated by Ficoll-Histopaque density gradient centrifugation and cryopreserved in liquid nitrogen vapor phase. Analytical flow cytometry was used to check the purity and quantity of each magnetically sorted T cell population. From each sorted fraction, genomic DNA was isolated and quantified by UV absorbance on a Nanodrop 2000c.

The source material was naive CD8+ T cells from PBMCs. The sample's cell subset or site label, decoded: CD45RA+CCR7+. This clonotype was obtained from a man in his late teens or twenties in good health. Some clones in this sample may be carry-over from other donors' samples. Rearrangement joined TRBV7-3 to TRBJ2-2; the D gene identity is not certain. The sequence in DNA is TGTGCCAGCAGCTTAACCCGCTGGGGCACCGGGGAGCTGTTTTTT. Translated, it gives CASSLTRWGTGELFF.